These T cell receptor beta chains were read from a single sample in a study of OX40 agonist ivuxolimab in advanced cancers. Data came from immunoSEQ multiplex PCR; TCRdb stores just in-frame clones and leaves some out. The data hold fewer than 30,000 clones, with roughly nine tenths observed a single time. This material consisted of CD4+ or CD8+ T cells sorted from blood, taken in a trial of the OX40 agonist ivuxolimab. The source is an adult with an advanced solid tumor such as melanoma, head and neck, liver or kidney cancer. The CDR3 runs from the conserved cysteine through the conserved F or W. D genes are given only for firm matches. Clone size, where shown, is once, few, many, or a class for clones that have expanded.

j_call v_call d_call clone_size cdr3_aa cdr3_nt
TRBJ2-7 TRBV11-2 NA NA CASSVDRYEQYF TGTGCCAGCAGCGTCGACAGATACGAGCAGTACTTC
TRBJ1-1 TRBV19 NA NA CASSIGTRVFGTEAFF TGTGCCAGTAGTATAGGTACCAGGGTTTTCGGCACTGAAGCTTTCTTT
TRBJ2-3 TRBV30 NA once CAWSGESTDTQYF TGTGCCTGGAGTGGTGAAAGCACAGATACGCAGTATTTT
TRBJ2-1 TRBV11-2 NA NA CASSLDYEQFF TGTGCCAGCAGCTTAGACTATGAGCAGTTCTTC
TRBJ2-3 TRBV27 NA NA CASGAYDADTQYF TGTGCCAGCGGGGCTTACGACGCAGATACGCAGTATTTT
TRBJ1-1 TRBV5-1 NA NA CASSFVGAFTEAFF TGCGCCAGCAGCTTCGTAGGGGCGTTCACTGAAGCTTTCTTT
TRBJ2-2 TRBV19 TRBD2 once CASKMRDYHTGELFF TGTGCCAGTAAGATGAGGGACTACCACACCGGGGAGCTGTTTTTT
TRBJ1-2 TRBV7-9 NA NA CASSQGPFYGYTF TGTGCCAGCAGCCAAGGGCCCTTCTATGGCTACACCTTC
TRBJ2-7 TRBV11-3 NA NA CASSFSRSYEQYF TGTGCCAGCAGCTTCTCCAGGTCCTACGAGCAGTACTTC
TRBJ1-1 TRBV10-1 NA NA CASSEQQGPNTEAFF TGCGCCAGCAGTGAGCAGCAGGGCCCGAACACTGAAGCTTTCTTT
TRBJ1-1 TRBV6-1 NA once CASSEGLTEAFF TGTGCCAGCAGTGAGGGGTTAACTGAAGCTTTCTTT
TRBJ2-7 TRBV9 TRBD2 NA CASSSSGALSYEQYF TGTGCCAGCAGCTCAAGCGGGGCCCTCTCCTACGAGCAGTACTTC
TRBJ2-3 TRBV10-1 NA NA CASSESPGRVFTDTQYF TGCGCCAGCAGTGAGTCGCCGGGCCGCGTCTTTACGGATACGCAGTATTTT
TRBJ2-5 TRBV28 NA once CASSWTVPQETQYF TGTGCCAGCAGTTGGACCGTGCCTCAAGAGACCCAGTACTTC
TRBJ1-3 TRBV9 NA NA CASSAGTRGGNTIYF TGTGCCAGCAGCGCAGGGACCAGGGGTGGAAACACCATATATTTT
TRBJ1-1 TRBV5-6 NA NA CASSPGMGVQAFF TGTGCCAGCAGCCCGGGGATGGGGGTTCAAGCTTTCTTT
TRBJ2-7 TRBV7-9 NA NA CASSEGGAYEQYF TGTGCCAGCAGCGAGGGGGGAGCCTACGAGCAGTACTTC
TRBJ1-1 TRBV19 NA NA CASSIFGDTEAFF TGTGCCAGTAGTATTTTCGGAGACACTGAAGCTTTCTTT
TRBJ1-2 TRBV23-1 NA NA CASSQSGRGDGYTF TGCGCCAGCAGTCAATCGGGTAGGGGGGACGGCTACACCTTC
TRBJ2-5 TRBV6-5 NA NA CASSSAVEQYF TGTGCCAGCAGTTCCGCGGTAGAGCAGTACTTC
TRBJ2-6 TRBV7-7 TRBD1 NA CASSTGTGNRSSGANVLTF TGTGCCAGCAGCACCGGGACAGGGAATCGAAGCTCTGGGGCCAACGTCCTGACTTTC
TRBJ2-7 TRBV4-3 TRBD2 NA CASSPTSGRTNEQYF TGCGCCAGCAGCCCGACTAGCGGGAGGACCAACGAGCAGTACTTC
TRBJ1-4 TRBV6-5 NA NA CASSYKGNEKLFF TGTGCCAGCAGTTACAAGGGCAACGAAAAACTGTTTTTT
TRBJ1-1 TRBV19 TRBD1 NA CASSIDLETGTTNTEAFF TGTGCCAGTAGTATTGATTTGGAGACAGGGACCACCAACACTGAAGCTTTCTTT
TRBJ1-6 TRBV19 NA NA CASSIDGGFNSPLHF TGTGCCAGTAGTATTGACGGAGGATTTAATTCACCCCTCCACTTT
TRBJ2-6 TRBV27 TRBD1 NA CASSSIQGTGANVLTF TGTGCCAGCAGTTCGATACAGGGGACTGGGGCCAACGTCCTGACTTTC
TRBJ1-2 TRBV5-6 TRBD1 NA CASSRTGRHGYTF TGTGCCAGCAGCCGGACAGGTCGTCATGGCTACACCTTC
TRBJ1-2 TRBV2 NA NA CASSEGTVAYGYTF TGTGCCAGCAGTGAAGGGACAGTGGCCTATGGCTACACCTTC
TRBJ1-1 TRBV6-5 NA few CASSPNPTFTEAFF TGTGCCAGCAGTCCGAACCCAACGTTCACTGAAGCTTTCTTT
TRBJ2-3 TRBV9 NA once CASSVVEGWGTDTQYF TGTGCCAGCAGCGTAGTCGAGGGGTGGGGCACAGATACGCAGTATTTT
TRBJ2-7 TRBV7-9 NA NA CASSADNYEQYF TGTGCCAGCAGCGCCGACAACTACGAGCAGTACTTC
TRBJ2-7 TRBV5-4 TRBD2 NA CASSLGQGGTDEQYF TGTGCCAGCAGCTTGGGTCAGGGAGGGACTGACGAGCAGTACTTC
TRBJ2-7 TRBV10-3 NA NA CATTGGNEQYF TGTGCCACCACCGGAGGGAACGAGCAGTACTTC
TRBJ2-5 TRBV13 NA NA CASSLRIGETQYF TGTGCCAGCAGTTTACGAATTGGGGAGACCCAGTACTTC
TRBJ2-7 TRBV15 NA NA CATSPGEDRTYEQYF TGTGCCACCTCTCCAGGGGAGGACCGCACCTACGAGCAGTACTTC
TRBJ1-1 TRBV13 NA NA CASSSRGMNTEAFF TGTGCCAGCAGCTCCCGGGGGATGAACACTGAAGCTTTCTTT
TRBJ2-5 TRBV30 TRBD2 NA CAWSGAGGTQETQYF TGTGCCTGGAGTGGTGCGGGGGGAACCCAAGAGACCCAGTACTTC
TRBJ2-7 TRBV30 TRBD2 NA CAWSVWAGVYYEQYF TGTGCCTGGAGTGTATGGGCGGGGGTTTACTACGAGCAGTACTTC
TRBJ2-7 TRBV19 TRBD2 NA CASRPAGGDRYEQYF TGTGCCAGTAGACCCGCGGGGGGCGATCGATACGAGCAGTACTTC
TRBJ2-1 TRBV27 NA once CASSSSRAQFF TGTGCCAGCAGTTCGTCCCGTGCGCAGTTCTTC
TRBJ2-1 TRBV10-3 NA NA CAISDGTLGNEQFF TGTGCCATCAGCGACGGGACTCTCGGCAATGAGCAGTTCTTC
TRBJ2-2 TRBV9 NA NA CASSVNGAAGELFF TGTGCCAGCAGCGTAAATGGAGCCGCCGGGGAGCTGTTTTTT
TRBJ2-1 TRBV19 TRBD2 NA CATQILAGDYNEQFF TGTGCCACACAAATACTAGCGGGGGACTACAATGAGCAGTTCTTC
TRBJ1-2 TRBV7-9 TRBD1 NA CASSPDRDGYTF TGTGCCAGCAGCCCGGACAGGGATGGCTACACCTTC
TRBJ1-2 TRBV11-2 NA NA CASSVSAYGYTF TGTGCCAGCAGCGTATCGGCTTATGGCTACACCTTC
TRBJ1-1 TRBV6-1 NA NA CASNQKMGFEAFF TGTGCCAGCAACCAAAAGATGGGGTTTGAAGCTTTCTTT